This T cell receptor (beta chain) was found in a study of OX40 agonist ivuxolimab in advanced cancers. Across the whole study: Every 2 weeks, patients got intravenous ivuxolimab at one of six dose levels (0.01-10 mg/kg). A history of anti-PD-1, anti-PD-L1 or anti-CTLA-4 therapy was acceptable, and over 35% had some.

TCRdb keeps only in-frame clones here, not all; method: immunoSEQ multiplex PCR. The table includes approximately 100,000 clones, roughly 87% detected once. The study sampled blood at baseline, cycle 4 day 1, and cycle 7 day 1. This receptor was identified in an adult with an advanced solid tumor such as melanoma, head and neck, liver or kidney cancer. Sequenced material: CD4+ or CD8+ T cells sorted from blood, taken in a trial of the OX40 agonist ivuxolimab.

The CDR3 nucleotides read TGTGCCAGCAGCTTTAAGACTAGAGGGGAGACCCAGTACTTC. It translates to CASSFKTRGETQYF. V gene TRBV5-6 combines with J gene TRBJ2-5, with D possibly TRBD2 on 6 matching bases. Between the trimmed V and J ends, which lost 2 bases and 5 bases, there was a span of 13 bases. Germline V CDR1 and CDR2: SGHDT, YYEEEE. This CDR3 region has 14 residues. The full variable domain, in which reference TRBV5-6 and TRBJ2-5 provide the parts outside the CDR3, is DAGVTQSPTHLIKTRGQQVTLRCSPKSGHDTVSWYQQALGQGPQFIFQYYEEEERQRGNFPDRFSGHQFPNYSSELNVNALLLGDSALYLCASSFKTRGETQYFGPGTRLLVL.